The 8 T cell receptor beta chains presented below share a single source sample, sequenced in a study of T cell repertoires in cytomegalovirus infection. TCRdb redid the calling of the reads with MiXCR, one entry per CDR3 protein. Of 200,000 to 300,000 distinct CDR3 sequences in the sample, roughly 13% were seen once. The sample consisted of PBMCs. All receptors derive from a human donor in good health (CMV status not recorded). Some clones in this sample may be carry-over from other donors' samples.

The chain links TRBV20-1 to TRBJ2-1; TRBD2 might be the D (6 bases). The CDR3 length is 15 residues. Trimming took off 0 bases at V and 2 bases at J, with 11 bases between the two ends. CDR1 and CDR2 (germline): DFQATT, SNEGSKA (reference sequence). CDR3 residues: CSARDGGIPYNEQFF. The CDR3 DNA sequence: TGCAGTGCTAGAGATGGCGGGATCCCCTACAATGAGCAGTTCTTC.

V gene TRBV7-9 combines with J gene TRBJ2-1; TRBD2 aligns across 7 bases. Germline V CDR1 and CDR2: SEHNR, FQNEAQ (reference sequence). The CDR3 is made up of 14 amino acids. V lost 5 bases and J lost 9; bases outside the gene matches: 10. The CDR3 here is CASSRELARPEQFF. The CDR3 coding sequence is TGTGCCAGCAGCCGCGAACTAGCGAGGCCTGAGCAGTTCTTC.

V usage is TRBV7-2 and J usage is TRBJ2-2, with unresolved D. This CDR3 has 16 residues. Deletions cut 5 bases from V and 4 bases from J, with 17 bases between. From germline, CDR1 is SGHTA and CDR2 FQGNSA. DNA of the CDR3: TGTGCCAGCAGCGACCCTTGGGCGCAAGTCACCGGGGAGCTGTTTTTT. This gives the protein CASSDPWAQVTGELFF.

The rearrangement links TRBV6-2 or TRBV6-3 to TRBJ1-1; D gene unclear. V shed 0 bases and J shed 5 bases, with 10 bases lying between them. This CDR3 is 14 amino acids long. The germline CDR1 and CDR2 sequences are MNHEY and SVGEGT. CDR3 amino acids: CASSYSPARTEAFF. CDR3 coding DNA: TGTGCCAGCAGTTACTCCCCGGCGAGGACTGAAGCTTTCTTT.

This clonotype has a count of ten or more. The rearrangement uses TRBV7-2 and TRBJ2-6; the match to TRBD2 covers 12 bases. The CDR3 length is 19 residues. CDR1 and CDR2 (germline): SGHTA, FQGNSA. V was pared by 1 base and J by 3 bases, with 7 bases of the junction left unmatched. The CDR3 loop is CASSLDPSGGAIGANVLTF. The CDR3 nucleotides read TGTGCCAGCAGCTTAGACCCTAGCGGGGGGGCCATTGGGGCCAACGTCCTGACTTTC.

This clonotype was seen repeatedly, ten times or more. The chain is built from TRBV12-3 or TRBV12-4 and TRBJ1-1; D remains unclear. Trimming took off 6 bases at V and 7 bases at J, with 12 bases between the two ends. The CDR3 sequence is 12 residues long. The CDR3 nucleotides read TGTGCCAGCAGGCCCCTAGGCAGTGAAGCTTTCTTT. This translates into CASRPLGSEAFF.

Ten or more counts support this clonotype. CDR3 sequence reads: CASSTGTGNEQYF. CDR3 nucleotide sequence: TGTGCCAGCAGCACTGGGACAGGCAACGAGCAGTACTTC. The chain couples TRBV7-9 to TRBJ2-7; 8 nucleotides line up with TRBD1. V gave up 5 bases and J gave up 5 bases; unmatched junction bases: 5. This CDR3 has 13 amino acids. Per the germline V gene, CDR1 is SEHNR and CDR2 is FQNEAQ (reference sequence).

This clonotype was counted ten times or more. The J gene is TRBJ2-1, the V gene TRBV7-8; D call uncertain. V was cut by 5 bases and J by 9 bases, with 14 bases left in between. The CDR3 is 13 residues long. The germline V gene encodes CDR1 SGHVS and CDR2 FQNEAQ. The CDR3 reads CASSPVSPFEQFF. DNA for the CDR3: TGTGCCAGCAGCCCCGTTTCCCCTTTTGAGCAGTTCTTC.